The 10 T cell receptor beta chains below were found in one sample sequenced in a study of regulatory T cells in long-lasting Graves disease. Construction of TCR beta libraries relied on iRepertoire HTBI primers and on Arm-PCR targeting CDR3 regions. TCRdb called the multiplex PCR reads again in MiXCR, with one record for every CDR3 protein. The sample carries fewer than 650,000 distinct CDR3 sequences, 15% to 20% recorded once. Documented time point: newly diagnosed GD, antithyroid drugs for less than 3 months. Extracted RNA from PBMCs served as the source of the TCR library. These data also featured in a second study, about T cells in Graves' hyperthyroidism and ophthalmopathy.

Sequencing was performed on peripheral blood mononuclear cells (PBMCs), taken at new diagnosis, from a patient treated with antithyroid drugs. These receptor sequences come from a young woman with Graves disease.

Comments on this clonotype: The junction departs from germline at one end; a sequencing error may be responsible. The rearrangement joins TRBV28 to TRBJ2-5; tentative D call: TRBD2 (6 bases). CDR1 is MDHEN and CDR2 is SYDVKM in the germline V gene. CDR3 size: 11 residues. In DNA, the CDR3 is TGTGCCAGCAGCTCTCGGGAGACCCAGTGCTTC. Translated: CASSSRETQCF.

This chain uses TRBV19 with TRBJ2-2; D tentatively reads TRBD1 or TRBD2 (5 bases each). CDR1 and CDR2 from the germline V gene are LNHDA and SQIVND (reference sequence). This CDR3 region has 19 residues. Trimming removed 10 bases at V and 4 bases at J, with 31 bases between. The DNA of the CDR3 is TGTGCCACTATCGGCCGCTCCCGGTGGGGGAAGCCAACCACCGGGGAGCTGTTTTTT. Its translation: CATIGRSRWGKPTTGELFF.

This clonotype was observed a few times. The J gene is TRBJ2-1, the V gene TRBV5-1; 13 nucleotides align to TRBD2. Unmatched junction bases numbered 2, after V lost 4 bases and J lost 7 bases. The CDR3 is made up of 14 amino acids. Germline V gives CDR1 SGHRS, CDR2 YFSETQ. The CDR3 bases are TGCGCCAGCAGCGGGGGACTAGCGGGGAATGAGCAGTTCTTC. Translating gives CASSGGLAGNEQFF.

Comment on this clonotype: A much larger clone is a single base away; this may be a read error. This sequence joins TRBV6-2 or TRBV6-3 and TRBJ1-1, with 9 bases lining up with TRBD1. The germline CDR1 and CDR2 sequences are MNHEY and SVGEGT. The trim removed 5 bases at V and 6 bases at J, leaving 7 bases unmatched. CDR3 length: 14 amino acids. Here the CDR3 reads CASSHRDRVSEAFF. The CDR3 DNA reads TGTGCCAGCAGTCACAGGGACAGGGTCTCTGAAGCTTTCTTT.

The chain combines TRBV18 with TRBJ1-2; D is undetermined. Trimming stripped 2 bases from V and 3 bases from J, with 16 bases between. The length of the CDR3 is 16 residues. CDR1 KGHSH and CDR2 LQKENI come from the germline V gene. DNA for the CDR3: TGTGCCAGCTCACCATTCGGTTCGGACGGTGACTATGGCTACACCTTC. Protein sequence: CASSPFGSDGDYGYTF.

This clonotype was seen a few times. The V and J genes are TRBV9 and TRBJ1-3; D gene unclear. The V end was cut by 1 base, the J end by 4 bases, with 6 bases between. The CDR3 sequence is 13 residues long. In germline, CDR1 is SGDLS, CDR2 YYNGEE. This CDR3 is CASSVKGGNTIYF. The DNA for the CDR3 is TGTGCCAGCAGCGTAAAAGGGGGAAACACCATATATTTT.

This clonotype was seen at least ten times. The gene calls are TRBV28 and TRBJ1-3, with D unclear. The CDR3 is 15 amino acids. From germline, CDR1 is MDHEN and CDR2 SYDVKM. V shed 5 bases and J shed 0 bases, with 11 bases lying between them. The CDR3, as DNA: TGTGCCAGCAGTGGACGACTCAGCTCTGGAAACACCATATATTTT. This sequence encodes CASSGRLSSGNTIYF.

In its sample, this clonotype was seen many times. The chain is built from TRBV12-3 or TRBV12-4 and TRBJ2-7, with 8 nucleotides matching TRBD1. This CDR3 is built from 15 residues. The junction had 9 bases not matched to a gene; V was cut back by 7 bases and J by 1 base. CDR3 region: CASTPDRGTSYEQYF. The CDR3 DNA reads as TGTGCCAGCACTCCTGACAGGGGAACTTCCTACGAGCAGTACTTC.

For the CDR3, the DNA is TGTGCCAGTAGTAAGCGGGGGGGTACTGAAGCTTTCTTT. Translated: CASSKRGGTEAFF. This rearrangement joins TRBV19 to TRBJ1-1; the D gene is possibly TRBD1 (5 bases). CDR1 is LNHDA and CDR2 is SQIVND in the germline V gene (reference sequence). The ends were cut back, 4 bases at V and 5 bases at J, with 11 bases in the middle. The CDR3 sequence is 13 residues long.

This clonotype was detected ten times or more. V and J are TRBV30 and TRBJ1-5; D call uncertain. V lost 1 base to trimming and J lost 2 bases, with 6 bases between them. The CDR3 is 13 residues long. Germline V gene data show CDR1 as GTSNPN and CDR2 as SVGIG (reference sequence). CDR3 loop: CAWSASGNQPQHF. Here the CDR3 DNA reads TGTGCCTGGAGTGCCTCAGGCAATCAGCCCCAGCATTTT. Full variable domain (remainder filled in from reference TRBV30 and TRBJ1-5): SQTIHQWPATLVQPVGSPLSLECTVEGTSNPNLYWYRQAAGRGLQLLFYSVGIGQISSEVPQNLSASRPQDRQFILSSKKLLLSDSGFYLCAWSASGNQPQHFGDGTRLSIL.